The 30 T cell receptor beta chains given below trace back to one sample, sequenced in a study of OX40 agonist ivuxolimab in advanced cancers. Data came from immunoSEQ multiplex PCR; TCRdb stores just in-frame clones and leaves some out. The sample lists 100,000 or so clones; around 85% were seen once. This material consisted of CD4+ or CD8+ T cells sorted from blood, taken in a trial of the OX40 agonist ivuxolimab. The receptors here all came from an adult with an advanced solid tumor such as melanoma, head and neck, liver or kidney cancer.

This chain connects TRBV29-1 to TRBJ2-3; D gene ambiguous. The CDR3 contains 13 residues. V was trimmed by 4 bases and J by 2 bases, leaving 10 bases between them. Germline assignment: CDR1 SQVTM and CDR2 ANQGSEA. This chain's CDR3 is CSVAGSSTDTQYF. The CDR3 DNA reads TGCAGCGTTGCTGGGTCTTCCACAGATACGCAGTATTTT.

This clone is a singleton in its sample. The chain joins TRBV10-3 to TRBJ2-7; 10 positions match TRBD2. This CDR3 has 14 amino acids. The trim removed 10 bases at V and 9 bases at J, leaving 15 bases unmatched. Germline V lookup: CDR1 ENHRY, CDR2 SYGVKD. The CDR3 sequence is CATRGGLAVQGQYV. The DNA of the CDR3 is TGTGCCACCCGAGGTGGACTAGCGGTCCAGGGGCAGTACGTC.

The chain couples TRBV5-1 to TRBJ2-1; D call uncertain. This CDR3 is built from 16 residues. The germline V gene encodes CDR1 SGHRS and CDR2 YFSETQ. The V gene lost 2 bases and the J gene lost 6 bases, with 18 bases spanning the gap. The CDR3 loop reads CASSLGVASRGNEQFF. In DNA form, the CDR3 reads TGCGCCAGCAGCTTAGGTGTAGCTTCCAGAGGCAATGAGCAGTTCTTC.

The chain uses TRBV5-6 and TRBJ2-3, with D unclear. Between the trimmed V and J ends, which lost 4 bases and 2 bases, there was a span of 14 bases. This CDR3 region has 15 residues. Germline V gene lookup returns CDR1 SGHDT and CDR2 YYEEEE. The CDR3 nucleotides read TGTGCCAGCAGCGTTGGAAGGGATTTCACAGATACGCAGTATTTT. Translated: CASSVGRDFTDTQYF.

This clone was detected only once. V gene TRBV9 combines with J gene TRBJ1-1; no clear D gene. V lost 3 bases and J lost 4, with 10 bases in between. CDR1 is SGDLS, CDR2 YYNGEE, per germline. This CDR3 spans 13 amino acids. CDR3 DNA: TGTGCCAGCAGCGGTAGGGTTGGCACTGAAGCTTTCTTT. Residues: CASSGRVGTEAFF.

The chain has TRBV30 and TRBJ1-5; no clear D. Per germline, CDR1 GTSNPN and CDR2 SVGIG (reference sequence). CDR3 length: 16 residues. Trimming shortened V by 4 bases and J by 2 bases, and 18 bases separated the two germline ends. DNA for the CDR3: TGTGCCTGGACCGCCAACCGGGGATTCGGCAATCAGCCCCAGCATTTT. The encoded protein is CAWTANRGFGNQPQHF.

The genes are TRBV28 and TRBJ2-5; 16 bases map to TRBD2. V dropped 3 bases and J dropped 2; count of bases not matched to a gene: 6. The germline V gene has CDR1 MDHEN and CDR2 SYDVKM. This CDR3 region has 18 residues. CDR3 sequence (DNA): TGTGCCAGCAGTTTGGGACTAGCGGGAGGGCCACGACAAGAGACCCAGTACTTC. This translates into CASSLGLAGGPRQETQYF.

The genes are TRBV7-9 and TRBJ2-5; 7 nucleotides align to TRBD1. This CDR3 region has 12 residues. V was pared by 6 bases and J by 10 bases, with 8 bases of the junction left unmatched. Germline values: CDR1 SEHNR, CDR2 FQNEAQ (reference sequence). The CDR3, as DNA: TGTGCCAGCAGGGCTACAGGGGATGTCCAGTACTTC. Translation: CASRATGDVQYF.

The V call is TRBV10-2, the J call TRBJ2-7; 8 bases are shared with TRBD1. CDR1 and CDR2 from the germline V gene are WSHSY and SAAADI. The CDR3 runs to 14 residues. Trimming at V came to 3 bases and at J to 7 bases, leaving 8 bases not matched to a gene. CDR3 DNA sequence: TGCGCCAGCAGTGACCCCCAGGGGGCGTGGGAGCAGTACGTC. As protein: CASSDPQGAWEQYV.

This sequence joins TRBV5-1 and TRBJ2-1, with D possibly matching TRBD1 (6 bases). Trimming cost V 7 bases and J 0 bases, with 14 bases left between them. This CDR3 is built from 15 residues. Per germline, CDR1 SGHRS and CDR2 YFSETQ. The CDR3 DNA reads TGCGCCAGCCGCTCCACAGGGAGCTCCTACAATGAGCAGTTCTTC. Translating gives CASRSTGSSYNEQFF.

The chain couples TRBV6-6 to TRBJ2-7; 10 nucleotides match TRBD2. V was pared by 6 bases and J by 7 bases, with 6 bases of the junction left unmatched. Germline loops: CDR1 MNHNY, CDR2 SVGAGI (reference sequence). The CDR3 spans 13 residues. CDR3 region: CASRETSGLEQYV. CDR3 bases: TGTGCCAGCAGGGAGACTAGCGGGCTGGAGCAGTACGTC.

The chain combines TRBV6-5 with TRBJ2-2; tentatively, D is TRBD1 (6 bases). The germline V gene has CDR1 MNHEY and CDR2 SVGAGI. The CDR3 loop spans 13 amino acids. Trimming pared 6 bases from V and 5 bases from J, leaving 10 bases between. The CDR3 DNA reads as TGTGCCAGCAGGTACAGGGTAACCGGGGAGCTGTTTTTT. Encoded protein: CASRYRVTGELFF.

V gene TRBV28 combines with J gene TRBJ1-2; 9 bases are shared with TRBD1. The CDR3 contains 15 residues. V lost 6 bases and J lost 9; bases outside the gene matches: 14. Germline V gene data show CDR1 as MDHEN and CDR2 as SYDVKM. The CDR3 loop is CASSSGQTGGSRYTF. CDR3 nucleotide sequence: TGTGCCAGCAGCTCCGGGCAAACAGGGGGCAGTCGCTACACCTTC.

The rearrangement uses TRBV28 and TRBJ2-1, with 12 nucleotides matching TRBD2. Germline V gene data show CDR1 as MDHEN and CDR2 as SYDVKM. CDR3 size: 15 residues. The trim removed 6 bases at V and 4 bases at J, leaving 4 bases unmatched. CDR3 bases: TGTGCCAGCAGCTCCGGGACTAGCGGGTACAATGAGCAGTTCTTC. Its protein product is CASSSGTSGYNEQFF.

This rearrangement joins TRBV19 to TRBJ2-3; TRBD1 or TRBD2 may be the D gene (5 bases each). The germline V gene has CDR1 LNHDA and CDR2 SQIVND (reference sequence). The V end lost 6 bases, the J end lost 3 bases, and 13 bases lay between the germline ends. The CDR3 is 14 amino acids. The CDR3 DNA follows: TGTGCCAGTAGCCTCAGGGAGCTTACAGATACGCAGTATTTT. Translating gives CASSLRELTDTQYF.

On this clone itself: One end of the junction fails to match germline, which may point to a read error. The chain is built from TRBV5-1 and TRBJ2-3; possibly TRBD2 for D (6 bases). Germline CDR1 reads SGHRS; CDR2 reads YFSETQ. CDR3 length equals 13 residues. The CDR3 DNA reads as TGCGCCACCAGCGATAGTCCTAGCGTTCCGCAGTATTTT. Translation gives CATSDSPSVPQYF.

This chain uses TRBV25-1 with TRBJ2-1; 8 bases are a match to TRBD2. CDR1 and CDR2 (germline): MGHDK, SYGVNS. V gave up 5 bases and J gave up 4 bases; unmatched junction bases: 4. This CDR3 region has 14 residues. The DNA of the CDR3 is TGTGCCAGCAGTTCAGCGGGAGCTTACAATGAGCAGTTCTTC. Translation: CASSSAGAYNEQFF.

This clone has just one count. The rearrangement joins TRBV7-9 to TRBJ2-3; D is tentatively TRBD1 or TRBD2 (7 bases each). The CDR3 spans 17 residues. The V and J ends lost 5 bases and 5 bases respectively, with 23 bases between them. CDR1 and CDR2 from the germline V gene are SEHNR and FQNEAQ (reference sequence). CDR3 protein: CASSPRGGAVLRDTQYF. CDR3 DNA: TGTGCCAGCAGCCCCAGGGGGGGCGCCGTCCTCAGAGATACGCAGTATTTT.

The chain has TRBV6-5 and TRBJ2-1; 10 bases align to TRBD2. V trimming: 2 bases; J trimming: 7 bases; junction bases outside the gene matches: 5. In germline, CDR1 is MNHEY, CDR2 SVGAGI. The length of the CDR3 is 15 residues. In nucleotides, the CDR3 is TGTGCCAGCAGTTACGGTCTAGCGGGAGAAAATGAGCAGTTCTTC. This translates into CASSYGLAGENEQFF.

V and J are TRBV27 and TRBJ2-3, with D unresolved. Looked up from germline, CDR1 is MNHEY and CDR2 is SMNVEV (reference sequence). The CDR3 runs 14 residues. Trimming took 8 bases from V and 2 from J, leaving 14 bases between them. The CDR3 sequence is CASPAGGSTDTQYF. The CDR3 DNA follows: TGTGCCAGCCCCGCCGGCGGATCCACAGATACGCAGTATTTT.

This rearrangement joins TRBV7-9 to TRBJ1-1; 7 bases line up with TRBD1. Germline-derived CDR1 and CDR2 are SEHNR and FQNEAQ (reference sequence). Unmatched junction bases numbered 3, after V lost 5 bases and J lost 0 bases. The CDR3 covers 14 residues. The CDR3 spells CASSATGLNTEAFF. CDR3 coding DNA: TGTGCCAGCAGCGCGACAGGGCTGAACACTGAAGCTTTCTTT. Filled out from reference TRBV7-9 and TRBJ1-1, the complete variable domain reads DTGVSQNPRHKITKRGQNVTFRCDPISEHNRLYWYRQTLGQGPEFLTYFQNEAQLEKSRLLSDRFSAERPKGSFSTLEIQRTEQGDSAMYLCASSATGLNTEAFFGQGTRLTVV.

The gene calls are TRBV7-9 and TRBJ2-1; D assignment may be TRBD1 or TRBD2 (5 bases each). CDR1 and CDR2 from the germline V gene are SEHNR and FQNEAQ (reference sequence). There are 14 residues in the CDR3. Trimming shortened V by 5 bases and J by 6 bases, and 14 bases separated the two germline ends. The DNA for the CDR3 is TGTGCCAGCAGCCCCCGGGACGACTCCAATGAGCAGTTCTTC. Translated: CASSPRDDSNEQFF.

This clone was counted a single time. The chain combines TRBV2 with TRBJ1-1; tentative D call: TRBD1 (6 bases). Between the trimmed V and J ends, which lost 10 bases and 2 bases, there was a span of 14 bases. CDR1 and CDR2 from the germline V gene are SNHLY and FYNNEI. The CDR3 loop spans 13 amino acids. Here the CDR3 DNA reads TGTGCCACAAACGAACAGGGAAACACTGAAGCTTTCTTT. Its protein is CATNEQGNTEAFF.

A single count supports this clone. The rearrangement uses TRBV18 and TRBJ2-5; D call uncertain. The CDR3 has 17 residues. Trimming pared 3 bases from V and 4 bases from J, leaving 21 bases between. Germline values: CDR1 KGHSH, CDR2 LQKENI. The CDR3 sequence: CASSPLPTDTYGETQYF. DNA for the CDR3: TGTGCCAGCTCACCCCTCCCCACCGACACCTACGGAGAGACCCAGTACTTC.

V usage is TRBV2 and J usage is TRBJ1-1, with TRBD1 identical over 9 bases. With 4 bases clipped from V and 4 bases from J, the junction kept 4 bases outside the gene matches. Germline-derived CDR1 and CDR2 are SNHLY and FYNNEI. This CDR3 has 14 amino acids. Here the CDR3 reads CASSGGQGSTEAFF. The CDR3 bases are TGTGCCAGCAGTGGTGGACAGGGGAGCACTGAAGCTTTCTTT.

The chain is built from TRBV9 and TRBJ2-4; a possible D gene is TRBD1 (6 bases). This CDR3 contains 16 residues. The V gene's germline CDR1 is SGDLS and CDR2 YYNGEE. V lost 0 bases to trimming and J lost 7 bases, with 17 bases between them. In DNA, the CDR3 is TGTGCCAGCAGCGTAGATGTGGGGACACAAGGGAACATTCAGTACTTC. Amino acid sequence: CASSVDVGTQGNIQYF.

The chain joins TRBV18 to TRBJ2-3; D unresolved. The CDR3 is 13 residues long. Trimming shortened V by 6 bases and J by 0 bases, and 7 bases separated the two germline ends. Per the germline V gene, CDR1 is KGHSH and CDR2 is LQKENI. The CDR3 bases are TGTGCCAGCTCCGAACCAAGCACAGATACGCAGTATTTT. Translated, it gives CASSEPSTDTQYF.

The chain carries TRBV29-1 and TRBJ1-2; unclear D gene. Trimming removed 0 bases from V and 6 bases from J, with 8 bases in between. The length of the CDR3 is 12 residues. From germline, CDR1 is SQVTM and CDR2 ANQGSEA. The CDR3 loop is CSVEELLNGYTF. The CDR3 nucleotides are TGCAGCGTTGAAGAACTATTAAATGGCTACACCTTC.

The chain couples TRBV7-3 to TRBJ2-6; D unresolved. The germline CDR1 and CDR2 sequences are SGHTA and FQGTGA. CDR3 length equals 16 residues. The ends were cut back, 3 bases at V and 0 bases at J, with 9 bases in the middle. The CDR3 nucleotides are TGTGCCAGCAGCTTTCGCGGTCCCTCTGGGGCCAACGTCCTGACTTTC. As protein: CASSFRGPSGANVLTF.

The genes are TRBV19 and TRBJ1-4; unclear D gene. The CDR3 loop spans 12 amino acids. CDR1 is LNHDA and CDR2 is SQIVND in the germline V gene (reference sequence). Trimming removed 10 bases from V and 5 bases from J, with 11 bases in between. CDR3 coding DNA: TGTGCCACCTCGGGAGGGAATGAAAAACTGTTTTTT. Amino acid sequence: CATSGGNEKLFF.